One sample yielded the 19 T cell receptor beta chains listed below, sequenced in a study of blood T cell repertoires in COVID-19. TCRdb's table, derived via immunoSEQ multiplex PCR, lists solely in-frame clones and lacks some. This table has some 500,000 clones, roughly 88% appearing once. What was sequenced was PBMCs or T cells enriched from blood (not recorded which). Source of these receptors: a woman aged 40 to 50 who had recovered from COVID-19.

The gene calls are TRBV30 and TRBJ2-3; 7 nucleotides align to TRBD2. CDR3 length equals 16 residues. The germline V gene encodes CDR1 GTSNPN and CDR2 SVGIG (reference sequence). The V gene end was trimmed by 7 bases and the J gene end by 4 bases; junction bases not matched to a gene: 17. The DNA for the CDR3 is TGTGCCTATACGCTTGGCGTGGGAGGGCCGGCAGATACGCAGTATTTT. Translating it yields CAYTLGVGGPADTQYF.

This clone was counted between two and nine times. J is TRBJ1-5 and V is TRBV19; D unresolved. The ends were cut back, 2 bases at V and 6 bases at J, with 17 bases in the middle. Germline V CDR1 and CDR2: LNHDA, SQIVND (reference sequence). This CDR3 is 16 amino acids long. The CDR3 DNA sequence: TGTGCCAGTAGTATAAGAGGTCCGGCAGTCGGTCAGCCCCAGCATTTT. Amino acid sequence: CASSIRGPAVGQPQHF.

The rearrangement joins TRBV14 to TRBJ2-5, with D unresolved. V was trimmed by 2 bases and J by 0 bases, leaving 13 bases between them. The germline gives CDR1 SGHDN, CDR2 FVKESK. There are 16 residues in the CDR3. The CDR3 sequence is CASSQIGPSYQETQYF. The DNA for the CDR3 is TGTGCCAGCAGCCAAATCGGTCCTTCGTACCAAGAGACCCAGTACTTC.

This clone was picked up a small number of times. The gene calls are TRBV18 and TRBJ1-4; the D gene is possibly TRBD1 (5 bases). The CDR3 covers 13 residues. V lost 6 bases, J lost 8 bases, and 13 bases lay in between. Germline CDR1 KGHSH, CDR2 LQKENI. CDR3 sequence (DNA): TGTGCCAGCTCGGGGGACTTCAGAGAAAAACTGTTTTTT. This sequence encodes CASSGDFREKLFF.

The chain links TRBV4-1 to TRBJ2-1, with TRBD2 identical over 12 bases. V shed 3 bases, J shed 7 bases, and the junction held 13 bases outside the gene matches. CDR1 is MGHRA and CDR2 is YSYEKL in the germline V gene. There are 18 residues in the CDR3. CDR3 residues: CASSHQGRLAGAKNEQFF. CDR3 nucleotides: TGCGCCAGCAGCCATCAGGGTAGACTAGCGGGAGCTAAGAATGAGCAGTTCTTC.

The V and J genes are TRBV7-9 and TRBJ1-1; possible D gene TRBD1, 6 bases. Germline V gene lookup returns CDR1 SEHNR and CDR2 FQNEAQ (reference sequence). The CDR3 extends over 14 amino acids. V was shortened by 8 bases and J by 5 bases, with 18 bases between the two germline ends. This CDR3 reads CASSSGVWGTEAFF. For the CDR3, the DNA is TGTGCCAGCTCCTCAGGGGTCTGGGGTACTGAAGCTTTCTTT.

The chain couples TRBV2 to TRBJ1-3, with D maybe TRBD1 (5 bases). V was cut by 6 bases and J by 5 bases, with 8 bases left in between. The CDR3 length is 12 residues. Per germline, CDR1 SNHLY and CDR2 FYNNEI. CDR3 amino acids: CASSDSRNTIYF. The CDR3 DNA reads as TGTGCCAGCAGCGACAGTCGAAACACCATATATTTT.

This sequence joins TRBV12-5 and TRBJ1-2; maybe TRBD1 (6 bases). Trimming took off 4 bases at V and 0 bases at J, with 18 bases between the two ends. The CDR3 sequence is 17 residues long. Germline lookup yields CDR1 LGHNT and CDR2 FRNRAP. The CDR3 bases are TGTGCTAGTGGTTCCAATTATACAGGACAGACTAACTATGGCTACACCTTC. It translates to CASGSNYTGQTNYGYTF.

The V gene is TRBV6-2 or TRBV6-3, the J gene TRBJ1-5; the D gene is possibly TRBD1 (6 bases). V lost 0 bases and J lost 5, with 14 bases in between. Germline CDR1 reads MNHEY; CDR2 reads SVGEGT. The CDR3 spans 16 residues. Here the CDR3 DNA reads TGTGCCAGCAGTTACTCGTCGGGGGGCGGTTATCAGCCCCAGCATTTT. It is translated as CASSYSSGGGYQPQHF.

As regards this clone: At one of its ends the junction is not consistent with the germline gene, which may arise from a read error. CDR3 residues: CASSEGGSHEQYF. The CDR3 DNA reads as TGCGCCAGCAGTGAGGGGGGCTCCCACGAGCAGTACTTC. The chain uses TRBV10-2 and TRBJ2-7; D may be TRBD1 (6 bases). The CDR3 covers 13 residues. The germline V gene has CDR1 WSHSY and CDR2 SAAADI.

This chain links TRBV4-2 with TRBJ1-1, with a tentative D call TRBD1 (5 bases). The V gene lost 0 bases and the J gene lost 1 base, with 12 bases spanning the gap. CDR1 is LGHNA and CDR2 is YNFKEQ in the germline V gene. The CDR3 totals 16 residues. Written as DNA, the CDR3 is TGTGCCAGCAGCCAAGAAATTTTCAGGGCGAACACTGAAGCTTTCTTT. It specifies CASSQEIFRANTEAFF.

The rearrangement uses TRBV5-4 and TRBJ2-7, with 14 nucleotides matching TRBD2. Germline loops: CDR1 SGHNT, CDR2 YYREEE (reference sequence). The ends lost 4 bases at V and 4 bases at J; junction bases unmatched: 7. The CDR3 spans 16 residues. The chain's CDR3 is CASSHRLAGGWYEQYF. The CDR3 DNA reads as TGTGCCAGCAGCCACCGACTAGCGGGAGGGTGGTACGAGCAGTACTTC.

This clone has just a few counts. The chain combines TRBV6-4 with TRBJ1-2; D is perhaps TRBD1 (5 bases). V was pared by 2 bases and J by 2 bases, with 12 bases between. Germline V gives CDR1 MRHNA, CDR2 SNTAGT. The CDR3 extends over 15 amino acids. Written as DNA, the CDR3 is TGTGCCAGCAGTGACCCAGACAGCAGCAACTATGGCTACACCTTC. Encoded protein: CASSDPDSSNYGYTF.

The rearrangement uses TRBV19 and TRBJ2-4; D possibly corresponds to TRBD1 (6 bases). Germline V gives CDR1 LNHDA, CDR2 SQIVND (reference sequence). CDR3 length: 15 amino acids. The ends were cut back, 6 bases at V and 4 bases at J, with 16 bases in the middle. The CDR3 region has the DNA TGTGCCAGTAGGATGTTGGTGGGGGCGAAAAACATTCAGTACTTC. It encodes CASRMLVGAKNIQYF.

The rearrangement uses TRBV2 and TRBJ2-6; TRBD2 might be the D (5 bases). Per the germline V gene, CDR1 is SNHLY and CDR2 is FYNNEI. V was clipped by 6 bases and J by 0 bases, with 12 bases between them. The CDR3 has 16 residues. In nucleotides, the CDR3 is TGTGCCAGCAGGAACCGGGAATTCTCTGGGGCCAACGTCCTGACTTTC. It specifies CASRNREFSGANVLTF.

V and J are TRBV7-9 and TRBJ2-3; 7 nucleotides match TRBD1. Germline V lookup: CDR1 SEHNR, CDR2 FQNEAQ (reference sequence). This CDR3 has 14 residues. The V segment lost 8 bases and the J segment 2 bases; nucleotides outside the gene matches: 7. DNA of the CDR3: TGTGCCAGCGGATGGACAGGTTACACAGATACGCAGTATTTT. This sequence encodes CASGWTGYTDTQYF.

The chain combines TRBV27 with TRBJ2-5, with 7 bases matching TRBD1. The germline gives CDR1 MNHEY, CDR2 SMNVEV (reference sequence). Trimming cost V 5 bases and J 4 bases; bases outside gene matches: 7. There are 14 residues in the CDR3. CDR3 loop: CASSGTGVGETQYF. CDR3 bases: TGTGCCAGCAGTGGCACAGGGGTTGGAGAGACCCAGTACTTC.

The chain uses TRBV19 and TRBJ2-2; tentative D call: TRBD2 (5 bases). V gave up 7 bases and J gave up 7 bases, with 19 bases separating them. Germline assignment: CDR1 LNHDA and CDR2 SQIVND (reference sequence). The CDR3 has 15 amino acids. The CDR3 sequence: CASTDDFGLFGELFF. In DNA, the CDR3 is TGTGCCAGTACCGATGACTTTGGACTGTTCGGGGAGCTGTTTTTT.

CDR3 coding DNA: TGTGCCAGCAGCCCCTCCGGGACTAGACTTTACGAGCAGTACTTC. Translation gives CASSPSGTRLYEQYF. The chain joins TRBV7-2 to TRBJ2-7; 8 nucleotides agree with TRBD2. With 5 bases clipped from V and 4 bases from J, the junction kept 10 bases outside the gene matches. Germline-derived CDR1 and CDR2 are SGHTA and FQGNSA. CDR3 length equals 15 residues.